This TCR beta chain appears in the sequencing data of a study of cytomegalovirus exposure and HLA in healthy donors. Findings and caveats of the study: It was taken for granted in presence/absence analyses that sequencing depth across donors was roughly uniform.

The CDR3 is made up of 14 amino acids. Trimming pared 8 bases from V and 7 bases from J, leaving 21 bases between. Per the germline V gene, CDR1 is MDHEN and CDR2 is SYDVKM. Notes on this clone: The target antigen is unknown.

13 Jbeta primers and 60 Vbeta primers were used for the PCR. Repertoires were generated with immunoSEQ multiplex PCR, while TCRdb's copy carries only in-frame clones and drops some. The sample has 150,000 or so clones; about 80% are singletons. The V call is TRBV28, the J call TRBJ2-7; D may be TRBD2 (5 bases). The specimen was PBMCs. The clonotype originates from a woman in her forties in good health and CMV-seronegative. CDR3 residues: CASRWSGVRGEQYF. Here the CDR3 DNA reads TGTGCCAGCCGCTGGAGCGGAGTTCGTGGGGAGCAGTACTTC.